This note documents a single T cell receptor (beta chain) sequence. The sample holds a few counts of this clone. Its antigen is not yet known. The record has no base qualities; no much larger clone is one base away. TCRbeta CDR3 regions were amplified from genomic DNA by means of the immunoSEQ Assay, a bias-controlled multiplex PCR. The paper's processing steps were these. The number of nucleated cells in each sample was estimated by amplification of reference gene primers within the assay. Sequence reads were collapsed and filtered to measure the absolute abundance of every unique TCRbeta CDR3 rearrangement. For each sample, productive Simpson clonality was calculated as the square root of Simpson's diversity index over productive rearrangements. In its TCRdb copy, this immuneACCESS table keeps in-frame sequences only and misses some clones. Where compared with another copy, unresolved V genes explain less than half of these, and the others have no known cause. V, J and clone size were drawn from that table, and D and trimming were deduced from the DNA. The sample includes 200,000 to 250,000 clones, with roughly 75% observed a single time. Clones ranked in the top ten supply about 7.2% of the sample.

Taken from the germline V gene (reference sequence), the CDR1 and CDR2 loops are LGHDT and YNNKEL. V is pruned by 4 bases and J by 4 bases, leaving 6 bases of the junction without a gene match. From the cysteine up to the phenylalanine, the CDR3 has a length of 17 residues. The CDR3 DNA has 51 bases and is translated from base 1. Whole blood was collected in K2EDTA tubes by collaborating institutions according to the institutions' own protocols. For TCRbeta analysis, collaborators shipped samples as frozen whole blood, isolated PBMCs, or DNA extracted from either of those sample types. The data originate from a study of blood T cell repertoires in COVID-19 (dated by TCRdb to 2018 to 2020). Study-wide context: Samples covering the acute and convalescent phases of COVID-19 were provided by collaborators in the United States, Italy and Spain. The prospective study material was composed of cDNA or gDNA derived from T cells, B-cell-depleted T cells, or PBMCs. Deeply sampled blood TCRbeta repertoires from subjects exposed to, actively infected with, or recovered from COVID-19 were included in the dataset. The repertoires were released in a freely available public database intended as a resource for research on the immune response to SARS-CoV-2. The samples were drawn from two sources: the first 160 participants of the ongoing ImmuneRACE study, and 950 to 1,500 subjects contributed by 6 global collaborators. Nearly every sample came with metadata listing a de-identified subject ID, COVID-19 status, age in years and sex. Where HLA class I and class II types were available, the types were taken from metadata supplied by the sample provider, not from assay-based typing.

The paper as a whole reports these results and caveats: The quantity of clinical and demographic metadata differed by source and by participant and was supplied without curation.

Recombination connected TRBV3-1 (or the pseudogene TRBV3-2) to TRBJ2-5; the junction holds 16 bases that match TRBD2. Sequencing was carried out using peripheral blood. The TCR was taken from a woman in her seventies with acute or convalescent COVID-19. In nucleotides, the sequence is TGTGCCAGCAGCCTAGGGACTAGCGGGGGGGTCAGAGAGACCCAGTACTTC. It translates as CASSLGTSGGVRETQYF.